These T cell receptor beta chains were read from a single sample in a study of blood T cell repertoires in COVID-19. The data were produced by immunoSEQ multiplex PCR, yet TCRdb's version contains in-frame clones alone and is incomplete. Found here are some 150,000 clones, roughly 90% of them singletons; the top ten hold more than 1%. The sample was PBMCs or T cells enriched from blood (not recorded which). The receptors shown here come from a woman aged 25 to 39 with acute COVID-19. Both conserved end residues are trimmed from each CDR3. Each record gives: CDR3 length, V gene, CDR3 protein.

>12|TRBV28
ASTLRGSPYGYT
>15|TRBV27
ASSSLTGQSHNSPLH
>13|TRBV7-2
ASSLRIAGNYEQY
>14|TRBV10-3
AISESIGPDTGELF
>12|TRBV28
ASSLAGNTDTQY
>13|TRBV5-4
ASTQGGDSSYEQY
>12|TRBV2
ASSGGRGGEKLF
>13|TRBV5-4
ASSDRGRGDTEAF
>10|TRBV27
ASSTGTAEQY
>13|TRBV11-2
ASSLLDTADNEQF
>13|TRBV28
ASSLFMAENSPLH
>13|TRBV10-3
AISERTSGSDEQF
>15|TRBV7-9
ASSQRLAGGSTDTQY
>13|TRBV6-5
ASRQGLGLANEQF
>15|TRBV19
ASSTPALGTVQETQY
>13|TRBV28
ASSLSDRLNTEAF
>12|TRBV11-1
ASSSGTAQETQY
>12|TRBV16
ASSEGSSGNTIY
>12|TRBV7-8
ASSLVGLNQPQH
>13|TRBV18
ASSPPARAQETQY
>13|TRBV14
ASSRRLAGSETQY
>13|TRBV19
ASSILGALNTEAF
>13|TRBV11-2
ASSLGGSMTYEQF
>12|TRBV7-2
ASSSTREGETQY